These 7 T cell receptor beta chains came from one sample sequenced in a study of T cell responses to AZD1222 COVID-19 vaccine. TCRdb's table, derived via immunoSEQ multiplex PCR, lists solely in-frame clones and lacks some. The data hold roughly 140,000 clones, with approximately 89% observed a single time. Sequences were derived from peripheral blood, sampled on day 0 of AZD1222 vaccination. These receptors were collected from an adult in good health.

The J gene is TRBJ2-3, the V gene TRBV19; 9 nucleotides align to TRBD2. The CDR3 covers 16 residues. The germline CDR1 and CDR2 sequences are LNHDA and SQIVND (reference sequence). V dropped 4 bases and J dropped 0; count of bases not matched to a gene: 5. Here the CDR3 reads CASSTGTSYSTDTQYF. The CDR3, as DNA: TGTGCCAGTAGTACAGGGACTAGCTACAGCACAGATACGCAGTATTTT.

The gene calls are TRBV4-1 and TRBJ2-7; perhaps D is TRBD1 or TRBD2 (5 bases each). The germline CDR1 and CDR2 sequences are MGHRA and YSYEKL. The CDR3 runs 15 residues. Trimming took off 0 bases at V and 4 bases at J, with 13 bases between the two ends. The CDR3 coding sequence is TGCGCCAGCAGCCAAGATCCAGGGAGAAAGTACGAGCAGTACTTC. It translates to CASSQDPGRKYEQYF.

This rearrangement joins TRBV16 to TRBJ2-1; D unresolved. V lost 2 bases, J lost 4 bases, and 12 bases lay in between. CDR3 length: 15 amino acids. From germline, CDR1 is KGHSY and CDR2 FQNENV. The CDR3 nucleotides read TGTGCCAGCAGCCAAGTCCCAGGCCCATACAATGAGCAGTTCTTC. It is translated as CASSQVPGPYNEQFF. The full variable domain, rest sourced from reference TRBV16 and TRBJ2-1, is GEEVAQTPKHLVRGEGQKAKLYCAPIKGHSYVFWYQQVLKNEFKFLISFQNENVFDETGMPKERFSAKCLPNSPCSLEIQATKLEDSAVYFCASSQVPGPYNEQFFGPGTRLTVL.

The chain has TRBV5-3 and TRBJ2-5; D assignment may be TRBD1 or TRBD2 (5 bases each). Being an ORF, TRBV5-3 has a function that is uncertain. The CDR3 has 13 residues. With 5 bases removed from V and 2 bases from J, the gap between germline ends came to 10 bases. The CDR3 sequence: CARRLGDQETQYF. CDR3 in DNA: TGTGCCAGAAGACTGGGGGATCAAGAGACCCAGTACTTC.

The chain combines TRBV28 with TRBJ1-2; 7 bases agree with TRBD1. The CDR3 covers 15 residues. The germline V gene encodes CDR1 MDHEN and CDR2 SYDVKM. V lost 4 bases to trimming and J lost 2 bases; unmatched junction nucleotides: 7. CDR3 coding DNA: TGTGCCAGCAGTTCACGGGACAGCCCCAACTATGGCTACACCTTC. As protein: CASSSRDSPNYGYTF.

J is TRBJ1-2 and V is TRBV19; D remains unclear. Trimming stripped 3 bases from V and 8 bases from J, with 19 bases between. Germline CDR1 is LNHDA and CDR2 is SQIVND (reference sequence). This CDR3 comprises 15 residues. CDR3 coding DNA: TGTGCCAGTAGTATTGTGCCCATGGCGCCGGAAGGCTACACCTTC. Protein sequence: CASSIVPMAPEGYTF.

The chain combines TRBV4-2 with TRBJ2-5; D gene ambiguous. Trimming shortened V by 0 bases and J by 0 bases, and 5 bases separated the two germline ends. The germline V gene encodes CDR1 LGHNA and CDR2 YNFKEQ. CDR3 length equals 14 residues. For the CDR3, the DNA is TGTGCCAGCAGCCAAGACCAGTACCAAGAGACCCAGTACTTC. This translates into CASSQDQYQETQYF.